This T cell receptor (beta chain) was found in a study of blood T cell repertoires in COVID-19. Study information: Samples representing acute and convalescent COVID-19 were sourced from the United States, Italy and Spain.

Deletions cut 1 base from V and 2 bases from J, with 12 bases between. Germline CDR1 and CDR2: MGHDK and SYGVNS. This CDR3 has 15 amino acids. Original analysis: Reference gene primers were amplified, and this amplification served to estimate nucleated cell counts. The assay was immunoSEQ multiplex PCR, and TCRdb's table has in-frame clones only and misses some. From that table come the V and J calls and clone size; the DNA was used to work out D and trimming. In the table there are about 260,000 clones, 84% of which are singletons. The rearrangement uses TRBV25-1 and TRBJ2-7; D might be TRBD2 (6 bases). The sequence was obtained from a woman aged 40 to 55 who had recovered from COVID-19. The sequencing sample was made of peripheral blood. The CDR3 DNA reads as TGTGCCAGCAGTGAATTAAATAGCGGAACCTACGAGCAGTACTTC. Its translation is CASSELNSGTYEQYF.